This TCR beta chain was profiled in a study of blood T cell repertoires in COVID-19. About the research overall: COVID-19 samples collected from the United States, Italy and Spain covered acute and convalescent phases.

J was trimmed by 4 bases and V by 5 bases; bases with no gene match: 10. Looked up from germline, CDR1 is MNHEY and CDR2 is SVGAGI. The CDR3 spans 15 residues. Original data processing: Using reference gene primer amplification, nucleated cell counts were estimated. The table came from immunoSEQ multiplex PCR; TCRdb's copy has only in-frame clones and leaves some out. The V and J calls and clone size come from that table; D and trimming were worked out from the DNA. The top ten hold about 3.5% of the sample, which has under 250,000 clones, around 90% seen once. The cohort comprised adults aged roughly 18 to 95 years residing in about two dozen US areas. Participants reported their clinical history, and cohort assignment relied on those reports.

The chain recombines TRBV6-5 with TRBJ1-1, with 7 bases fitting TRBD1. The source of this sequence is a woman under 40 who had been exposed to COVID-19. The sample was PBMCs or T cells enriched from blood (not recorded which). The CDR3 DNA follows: TGTGCCAGCAGTACCTCAGGGGGGCCGAGCACTGAAGCTTTCTTT. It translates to CASSTSGGPSTEAFF.